Listed below are T cell receptor beta chains from one sample, sequenced in a study of naive and memory T cell subsets. Each CDR3 protein is one row after TCRdb ran MiXCR on the 5' RACE reads. The sample lists roughly 60,000 distinct CDR3 sequences; approximately 7.2% were seen once. These receptors originate from a male donor in good health. Both conserved end residues are part of each CDR3. A D gene is named only where the DNA matches it firmly. Size values are once, few and many counts, or a class for expanded clones, and some rows have none.

many,TRBD1,TRBV13,TRBJ1-2,TGTGCCAGCAGCTCAGGGGGAGCGGGGCCTTTGCGTGGCTACACCTTC,CASSSGGAGPLRGYTF
few,.,TRBV27,TRBJ2-7,TGTGCCAGCAGTTCGACGGTCTACGAGCAGTACTTC,CASSSTVYEQYF
many,.,TRBV7-9,TRBJ2-7,TGTGCCAGCAGCTTAGGCTCTCAAGGAGGCAAAAGCTCCTACGAGCAGTACTTC,CASSLGSQGGKSSYEQYF
.,.,TRBV19,TRBJ2-3,TGTGCCAGTAGCGCTCGCACAGATACGCAGTATTTT,CASSARTDTQYF
few,.,TRBV27,TRBJ2-3,TGTGCCAGCAGTCCAACGGGGGCCAGCACAGATACGCAGTATTTT,CASSPTGASTDTQYF
.,TRBD1,TRBV7-2,TRBJ2-3,TGTGCCAGCAGCTCCTACCCGGGACAGGGTCTCACAGATACGCAGTATTTT,CASSSYPGQGLTDTQYF
many,TRBD2,TRBV20-1,TRBJ2-7,TGCAGTGCTGTTGGGGGACTAGCGGACCGCGCCGCCTACGAGCAGTACTTC,CSAVGGLADRAAYEQYF
many,.,TRBV7-2,TRBJ2-5,TGTGCCAGCAGCTTAGCCGGGGAGACCCAGTACTTC,CASSLAGETQYF
many,TRBD2,TRBV10-2,TRBJ2-1,TGCGCCAGCAGTGAGTCGATAGGCCTAGCGGTCGGTGAGCAGTTCTTC,CASSESIGLAVGEQFF
.,.,TRBV30,TRBJ2-7,TGTGCCTGGAGTCCGGGAAACTACGAGCAGTACTTC,CAWSPGNYEQYF
.,.,TRBV19,TRBJ2-1,TGTGCCAGTAGTATCTTTCTCGGTGACAATGAGCAGTTCTTC,CASSIFLGDNEQFF
.,TRBD1,TRBV18,TRBJ2-6,TGTGCCAGCTCACGCAGGGAACAGACAGGGCTTCCTTCTGGGGCCAACGTCCTGACTTTC,CASSRREQTGLPSGANVLTF
.,.,TRBV12-3/TRBV12-4,TRBJ2-7,TGTGCCAGCAGTACCGGCCCCTCGGTATCGGACTTC,CASSTGPSVSDF
medium-sized,.,TRBV7-9,TRBJ2-7,TGTGCCAGCAGGGTTACAGGGACCGGCTACGAGCAGTACTTC,CASRVTGTGYEQYF
few,TRBD1,TRBV5-1,TRBJ1-1,TGCGCCAGCAGCTGGAGACAGACAGGGTCGGGCACTGAAGCTTTCTTT,CASSWRQTGSGTEAFF
few,TRBD1,TRBV5-1,TRBJ2-1,TGCGCCAGCAGCTGGACAGGGGCTGACTACAATGAGCAGTTCTTC,CASSWTGADYNEQFF
.,.,TRBV18,TRBJ2-1,TGTGCCAGCTCAATTAACAGGGAGGCCTACAATGAGCAGTTCTTC,CASSINREAYNEQFF
few,.,TRBV11-2,TRBJ1-1,TGTGCCAGCAGGGAAGGGGGGACTGAAGCTTTCTTT,CASREGGTEAFF
few,TRBD1,TRBV4-1,TRBJ2-1,TGCGCCAGCAGCCAAGAGAAGGGGACAGGGGGCCGAGTTACTATCTACAATGAGCAGTTCTTC,CASSQEKGTGGRVTIYNEQFF
.,.,TRBV29-1,TRBJ1-1,TGCAGCGTTGAAGGAGGCAGGGTGGCTGAAGCTTTCTTT,CSVEGGRVAEAFF
.,.,TRBV29-1,TRBJ2-7,TGCAGCGTTGAATTGGCAGGGACCTACGAGCAGTACTTC,CSVELAGTYEQYF
.,TRBD1,TRBV6-6,TRBJ1-2,TGTGCCAGCAGCAAGCCCGCACAGGGGGTCGGCTACACCTTC,CASSKPAQGVGYTF
.,.,TRBV7-2,TRBJ2-3,TGTGCCAGCAGCCCTCTTGGGCAGGGAGGAGATACGCAGTATTTT,CASSPLGQGGDTQYF
few,.,TRBV24-1,TRBJ2-3,TGTGCCACCAGTGATCGTAGCGGAGTCCAACCCGATACGCAGTATTTT,CATSDRSGVQPDTQYF
many,.,TRBV10-3,TRBJ2-7,TGTGCCACCTGGCCCGCGAGCGGGTTGGGCGAGCAGTACTTC,CATWPASGLGEQYF
few,TRBD2,TRBV11-2,TRBJ2-7,TGTGCCAGCAGCACTAGCGGGAGTAGCTCCTACGAGCAGTACTTC,CASSTSGSSSYEQYF
.,TRBD1,TRBV3-1,TRBJ2-3,TGTGCCAGCAGCCACCTTCCGGGACAGAGCTACACAGATACGCAGTATTTT,CASSHLPGQSYTDTQYF
.,.,TRBV6-5,TRBJ2-1,TGTGCCAGCAGCTCCCCAAAATACGGTTACAATGAGCAGTTCTTC,CASSSPKYGYNEQFF
many,.,TRBV20-1,TRBJ1-6,TGCAGTGCTAGAGACCCCGGCGGTAATTCACCCCTCCACTTT,CSARDPGGNSPLHF
many,.,TRBV12-3/TRBV12-4,TRBJ2-7,TGTGCCAGCAGTCTCAGGGGCCCCCTCTCCTACGAGCAGTACTTC,CASSLRGPLSYEQYF
many,.,TRBV6-5,TRBJ2-5,TGTGCCAGCAGTTACTCGATGGGGGCGAGAGAGACCCAGTACTTC,CASSYSMGARETQYF
many,.,TRBV20-1,TRBJ2-3,TGCAGTGCTAGAGATTCCCAGGGTGGCACAGATACGCAGTATTTT,CSARDSQGGTDTQYF
many,.,TRBV7-9,TRBJ2-7,TGTGCCAGCAGCTTGACGGAGACCTACGAGCAGTACTTC,CASSLTETYEQYF
many,.,TRBV12-3/TRBV12-4,TRBJ2-1,TGTGCCAGCAGTTTAGCGGGGGCTGGGTCCCAGCTCTACAATGAGCAGTTCTTC,CASSLAGAGSQLYNEQFF
many,.,TRBV5-1,TRBJ1-1,TGCGCCAGCAGCTGGCACGAGAACACTGAAGCTTTCTTT,CASSWHENTEAFF
.,TRBD2,TRBV12-3/TRBV12-4,TRBJ2-4,TGTGCCAGCAGCCCCGAGGGGGGACTAGCGGGAGCTAGGGCCAAAAACATTCAGTACTTC,CASSPEGGLAGARAKNIQYF
many,TRBD2,TRBV7-2,TRBJ2-1,TGTGCCAGCAGTTTTAGCGGGACAAGGTACAATGAGCAGTTCTTC,CASSFSGTRYNEQFF
.,.,TRBV20-1,TRBJ2-7,TGCAGTGCTACTTCGAGGGACCCATACGAGCAGTACTTC,CSATSRDPYEQYF
few,.,TRBV14,TRBJ1-2,TGTGCCAGCAGCCGTGGGTTCTCCTTCTATGGCTACACCTTC,CASSRGFSFYGYTF
.,TRBD2,TRBV19,TRBJ2-7,TGTGCCAGTAGTACCCAACCCGGGGGGAACTCCTACGAGCAGTACTTC,CASSTQPGGNSYEQYF
.,TRBD1,TRBV4-2,TRBJ1-5,TGTGCCAGCAGCCAAGAGTCGACAGGGCCCGGACAGCCCCAGCATTTT,CASSQESTGPGQPQHF
few,.,TRBV5-1,TRBJ1-2,TGCGCCAGCAGCTTGGGAGACAGGCTGAATGGCTACACCTTC,CASSLGDRLNGYTF
.,TRBD1,TRBV13,TRBJ1-5,TGTGCCAGCACCTCGACCCGACAGGGACTCAATCAGCCCCAGCATTTT,CASTSTRQGLNQPQHF
many,.,TRBV3-1,TRBJ2-7,TGTGCCAGCAGCCAAGATGGTCTACAGGGACGTGGGCAGTACTTC,CASSQDGLQGRGQYF
few,TRBD1,TRBV20-1,TRBJ2-7,TGCAGTGGGGCCCGGGACAGGGTCTACGAGCAGTACTTC,CSGARDRVYEQYF
few,.,TRBV29-1,TRBJ1-1,TGCAGCGTTGAAGCCTGGGCCTCGGTCGGGCGGGAAGCTTTCTTT,CSVEAWASVGREAFF
many,.,TRBV5-6,TRBJ2-1,TGTGCCAGCAGCTTGTTGGGGAGGACTGGAGAGCAGTTCTTC,CASSLLGRTGEQFF
many,.,TRBV12-3/TRBV12-4,TRBJ2-1,TGTGCCCGTTCGAAAGGGGACGAAGATGAGCAGTTCTTC,CARSKGDEDEQFF
few,TRBD1,TRBV4-2,TRBJ1-5,TGTGCCAGCAGCCAAGAGATTCAGGGGGGCCTCCAGCCCCAGCATTTT,CASSQEIQGGLQPQHF
.,.,TRBV29-1,TRBJ1-4,TGCAGCGTCCCAGACAGTTCAAATGAAAAACTGTTTTTT,CSVPDSSNEKLFF
few,.,TRBV7-2,TRBJ1-5,TGTGCCAGCAGTCCCTTAGGGGGGGAAAATCAGCCCCAGCATTTT,CASSPLGGENQPQHF
.,.,TRBV5-1,TRBJ1-6,TGCGCCAGCAGCTTGGGGTTTCAGGGGCTGGAGTCACCCCTCCACTTT,CASSLGFQGLESPLHF
.,TRBD1,TRBV19,TRBJ2-3,TGTGCCAGTAGTCACCGGACAGGGAGCGGCACAGATACGCAGTATTTT,CASSHRTGSGTDTQYF
.,.,TRBV12-3/TRBV12-4,TRBJ1-1,TGTGCCAGCAGCCCCTCGCTGGCCACTGAAGCTTTCTTT,CASSPSLATEAFF
many,.,TRBV12-3/TRBV12-4,TRBJ2-7,TGTGCCAGCAAGGGGAGAACCTACGAGCAGTACTTC,CASKGRTYEQYF